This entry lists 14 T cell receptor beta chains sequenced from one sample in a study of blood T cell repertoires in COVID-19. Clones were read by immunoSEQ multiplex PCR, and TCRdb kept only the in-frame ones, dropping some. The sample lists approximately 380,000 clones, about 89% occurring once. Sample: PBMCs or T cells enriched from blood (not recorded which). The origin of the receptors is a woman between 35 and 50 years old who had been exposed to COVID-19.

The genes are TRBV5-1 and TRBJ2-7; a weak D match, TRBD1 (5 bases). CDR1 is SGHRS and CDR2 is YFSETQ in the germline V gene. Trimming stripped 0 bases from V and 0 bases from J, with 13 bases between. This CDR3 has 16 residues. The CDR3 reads CASSLDLTGASYEQYF. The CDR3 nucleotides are TGCGCCAGCAGCTTGGACCTCACAGGTGCCTCCTACGAGCAGTACTTC.

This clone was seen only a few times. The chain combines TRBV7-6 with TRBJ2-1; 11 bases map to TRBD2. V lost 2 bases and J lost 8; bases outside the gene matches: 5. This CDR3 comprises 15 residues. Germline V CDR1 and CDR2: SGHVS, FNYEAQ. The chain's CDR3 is CASSLRGLAADEQFF. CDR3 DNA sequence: TGTGCCAGCAGCTTACGGGGACTAGCGGCTGATGAGCAGTTCTTC. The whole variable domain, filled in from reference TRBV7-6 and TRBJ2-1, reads GAGVSQSPRYKVTKRGQDVALRCDPISGHVSLYWYRQALGQGPEFLTYFNYEAQQDKSGLPNDRFSAERPEGSISTLTIQRTEQRDSAMYRCASSLRGLAADEQFFGPGTRLTVL.

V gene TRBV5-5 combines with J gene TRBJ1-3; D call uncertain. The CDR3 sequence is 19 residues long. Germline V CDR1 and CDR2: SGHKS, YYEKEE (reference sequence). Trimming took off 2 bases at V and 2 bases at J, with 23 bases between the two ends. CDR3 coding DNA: TGTGCCAGCAGCTTTTTCGTCCGCGTGAGGGAGAGGGCTGGAAACACCATATATTTT. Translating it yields CASSFFVRVRERAGNTIYF.

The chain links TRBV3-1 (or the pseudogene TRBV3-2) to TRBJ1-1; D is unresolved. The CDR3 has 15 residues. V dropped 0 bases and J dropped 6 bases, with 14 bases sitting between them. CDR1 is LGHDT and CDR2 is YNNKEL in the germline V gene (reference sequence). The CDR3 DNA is TGTGCCAGCAGCCAAGAAGACCCAGGCCCCCCTGAAGCTTTCTTT. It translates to CASSQEDPGPPEAFF.

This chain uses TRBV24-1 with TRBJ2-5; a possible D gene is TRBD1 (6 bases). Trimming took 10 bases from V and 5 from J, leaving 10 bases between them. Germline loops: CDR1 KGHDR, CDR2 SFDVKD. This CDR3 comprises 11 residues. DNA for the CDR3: TGTGCCACGGGGGCCGGGGAGACCCAGTACTTC. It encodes CATGAGETQYF.

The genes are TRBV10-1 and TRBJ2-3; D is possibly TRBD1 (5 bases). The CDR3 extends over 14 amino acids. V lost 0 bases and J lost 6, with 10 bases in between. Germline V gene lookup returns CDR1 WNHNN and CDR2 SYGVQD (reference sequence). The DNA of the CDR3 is TGCGCCAGCAGTGAGTCTCCCAGGGATGATACGCAGTATTTT. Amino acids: CASSESPRDDTQYF.

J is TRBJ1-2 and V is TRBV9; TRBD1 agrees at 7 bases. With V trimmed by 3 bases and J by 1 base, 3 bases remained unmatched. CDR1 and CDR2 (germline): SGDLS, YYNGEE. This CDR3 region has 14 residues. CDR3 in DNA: TGTGCCAGCAGCGGACAGGGATTTAACTATGGCTACACCTTC. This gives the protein CASSGQGFNYGYTF.

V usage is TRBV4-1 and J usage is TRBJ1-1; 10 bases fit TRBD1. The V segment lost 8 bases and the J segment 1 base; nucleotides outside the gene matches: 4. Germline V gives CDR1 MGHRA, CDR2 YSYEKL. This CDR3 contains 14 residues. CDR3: CASGTGVRNTEAFF. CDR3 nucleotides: TGCGCCAGCGGGACAGGGGTTCGGAACACTGAAGCTTTCTTT.

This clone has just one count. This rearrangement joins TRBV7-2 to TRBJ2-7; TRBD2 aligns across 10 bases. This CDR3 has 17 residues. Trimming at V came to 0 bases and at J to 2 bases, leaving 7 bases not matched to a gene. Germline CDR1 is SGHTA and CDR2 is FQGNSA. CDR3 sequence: CASSLASGRFSTYEQYF. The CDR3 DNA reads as TGTGCCAGCAGCTTAGCTAGCGGGAGGTTCAGCACCTACGAGCAGTACTTC.

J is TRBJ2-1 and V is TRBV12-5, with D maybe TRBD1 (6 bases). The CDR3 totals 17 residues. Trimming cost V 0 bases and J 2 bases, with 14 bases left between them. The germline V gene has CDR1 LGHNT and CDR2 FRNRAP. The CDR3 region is CASGLVLARGTYNEQFF. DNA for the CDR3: TGTGCTAGTGGTTTGGTACTGGCTAGGGGGACCTACAATGAGCAGTTCTTC.

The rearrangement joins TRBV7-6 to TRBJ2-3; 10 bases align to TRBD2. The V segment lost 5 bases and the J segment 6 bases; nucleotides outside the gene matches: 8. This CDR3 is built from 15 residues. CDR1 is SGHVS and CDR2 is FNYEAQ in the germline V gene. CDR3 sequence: CASSPLSGGPDTQYF. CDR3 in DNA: TGTGCCAGCAGCCCTCTTAGCGGGGGGCCGGATACGCAGTATTTT. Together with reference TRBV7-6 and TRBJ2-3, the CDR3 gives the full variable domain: GAGVSQSPRYKVTKRGQDVALRCDPISGHVSLYWYRQALGQGPEFLTYFNYEAQQDKSGLPNDRFSAERPEGSISTLTIQRTEQRDSAMYRCASSPLSGGPDTQYFGPGTRLTVL.

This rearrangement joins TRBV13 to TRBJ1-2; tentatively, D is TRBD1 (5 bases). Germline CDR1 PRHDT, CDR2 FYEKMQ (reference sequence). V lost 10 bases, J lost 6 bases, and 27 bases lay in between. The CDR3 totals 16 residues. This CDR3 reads CATRTHPQGSIDGYTF. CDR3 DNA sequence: TGTGCCACCCGTACCCATCCGCAGGGTTCAATTGATGGCTACACCTTC.

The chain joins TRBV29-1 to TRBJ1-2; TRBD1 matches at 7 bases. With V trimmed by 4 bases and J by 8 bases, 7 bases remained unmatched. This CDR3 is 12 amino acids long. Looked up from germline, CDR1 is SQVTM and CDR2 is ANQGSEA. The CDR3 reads CSVVSGGIGYTF. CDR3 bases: TGCAGCGTTGTGTCAGGGGGAATCGGCTACACCTTC.

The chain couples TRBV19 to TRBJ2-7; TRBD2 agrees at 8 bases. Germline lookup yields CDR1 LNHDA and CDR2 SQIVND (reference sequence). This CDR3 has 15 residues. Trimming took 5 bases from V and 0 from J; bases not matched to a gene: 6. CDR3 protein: CASSDERGSSYEQYF. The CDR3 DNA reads TGTGCCAGTAGTGACGAGCGGGGGAGCTCCTACGAGCAGTACTTC.